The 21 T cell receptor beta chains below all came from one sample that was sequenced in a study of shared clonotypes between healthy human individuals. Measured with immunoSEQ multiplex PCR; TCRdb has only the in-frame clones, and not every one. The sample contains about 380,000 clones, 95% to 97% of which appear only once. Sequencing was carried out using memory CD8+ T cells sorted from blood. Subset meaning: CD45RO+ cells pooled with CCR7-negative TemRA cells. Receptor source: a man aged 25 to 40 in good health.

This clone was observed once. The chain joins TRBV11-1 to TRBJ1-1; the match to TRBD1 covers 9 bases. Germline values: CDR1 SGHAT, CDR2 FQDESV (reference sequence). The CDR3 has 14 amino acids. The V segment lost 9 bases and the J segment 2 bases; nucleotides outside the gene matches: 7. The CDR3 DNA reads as TGTGCCAGTTCCGGGACAGGGAGTAACACTGAAGCTTTCTTT. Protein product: CASSGTGSNTEAFF.

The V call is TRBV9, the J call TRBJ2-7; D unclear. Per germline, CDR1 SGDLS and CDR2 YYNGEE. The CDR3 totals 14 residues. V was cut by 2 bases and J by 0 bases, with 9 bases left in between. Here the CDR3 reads CASSVGLGSYEQYF. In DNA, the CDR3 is TGTGCCAGCAGCGTCGGTCTAGGCTCCTACGAGCAGTACTTC. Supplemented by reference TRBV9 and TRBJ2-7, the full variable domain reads DSGVTQTPKHLITATGQRVTLRCSPRSGDLSVYWYQQSLDQGLQFLIQYYNGEERAKGNILERFSAQQFPDLHSELNLSSLELGDSALYFCASSVGLGSYEQYFGPGTRLTVT.

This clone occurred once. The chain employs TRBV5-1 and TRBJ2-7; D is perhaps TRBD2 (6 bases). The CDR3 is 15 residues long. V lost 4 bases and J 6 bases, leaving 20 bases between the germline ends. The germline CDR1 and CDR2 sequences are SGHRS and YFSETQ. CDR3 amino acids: CASSAPGLPYLEQYF. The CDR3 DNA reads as TGCGCCAGCAGCGCACCGGGACTTCCTTACCTCGAGCAGTACTTC.

The CDR3 protein is CASRGQGRIEAFF. The CDR3 DNA is TGTGCCAGCAGGGGACAGGGCCGGATTGAAGCTTTCTTT. The chain links TRBV6-5 to TRBJ1-1, with 9 bases that match TRBD1. The V gene end was trimmed by 6 bases and the J gene end by 7 bases; junction bases not matched to a gene: 6. Germline-derived CDR1 and CDR2 are MNHEY and SVGAGI. The CDR3 consists of 13 residues.

The CDR3 DNA reads as TGTGCCAGCAGCTTGTTAGGACAGGGGAAGCGTGGGGCTTTCTTT. This translates into CASSLLGQGKRGAFF. The rearrangement uses TRBV5-8 and TRBJ1-1; 9 nucleotides agree with TRBD1. V was clipped by 1 base and J by 11 bases; unmatched bases: 12. The CDR3 has 15 residues. Germline-derived CDR1 and CDR2 are SGHTS and YDEGEE.

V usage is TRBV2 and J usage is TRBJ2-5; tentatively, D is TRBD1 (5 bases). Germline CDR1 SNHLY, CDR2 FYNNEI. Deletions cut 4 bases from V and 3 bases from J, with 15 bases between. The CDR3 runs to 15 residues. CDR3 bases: TGTGCCAGCAGTGGGCCCGCAGGGTCGGAAGAGACCCAGTACTTC. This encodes CASSGPAGSEETQYF.

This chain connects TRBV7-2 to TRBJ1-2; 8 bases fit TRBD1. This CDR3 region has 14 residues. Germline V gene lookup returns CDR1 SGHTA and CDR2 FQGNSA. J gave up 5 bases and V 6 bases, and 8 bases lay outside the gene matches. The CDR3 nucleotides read TGTGCCAGCAGAAACCCGGGACAGGCGTATGGCTACACCTTC. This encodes CASRNPGQAYGYTF.

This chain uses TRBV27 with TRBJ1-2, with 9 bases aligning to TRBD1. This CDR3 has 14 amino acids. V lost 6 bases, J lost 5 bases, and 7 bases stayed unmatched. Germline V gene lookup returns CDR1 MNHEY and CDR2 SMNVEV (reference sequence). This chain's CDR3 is CASSLSGQGYGYTF. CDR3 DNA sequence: TGTGCCAGCAGCCTATCCGGACAGGGGTATGGCTACACCTTC.

The CDR3 loop reads CASSQTGTPTYEQYF. As DNA, the CDR3 is TGTGCCAGCAGTCAAACCGGGACTCCAACCTACGAGCAGTACTTC. J is TRBJ2-7 and V is TRBV7-9, with D maybe TRBD2 (6 bases). V was clipped by 6 bases and J by 2 bases, with 17 bases between them. Germline V gene sequence: CDR1 SEHNR, CDR2 FQNEAQ (reference sequence). CDR3 length equals 15 residues.

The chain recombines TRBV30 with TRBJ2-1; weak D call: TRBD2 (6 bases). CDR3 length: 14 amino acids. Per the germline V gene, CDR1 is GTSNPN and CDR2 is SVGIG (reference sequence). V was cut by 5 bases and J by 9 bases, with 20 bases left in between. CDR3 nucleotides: TGTGCCTGGGGTTGGGTAGCGGAAGGAGGTGAGCAGTTCTTC. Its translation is CAWGWVAEGGEQFF.

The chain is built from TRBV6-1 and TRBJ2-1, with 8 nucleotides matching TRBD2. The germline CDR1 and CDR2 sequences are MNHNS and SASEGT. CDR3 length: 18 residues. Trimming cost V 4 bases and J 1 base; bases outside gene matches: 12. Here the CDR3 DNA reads TGTGCCAGCAGTGCAGGACTAGGGACTAGTATTTCCTACAATGAGCAGTTCTTC. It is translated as CASSAGLGTSISYNEQFF.

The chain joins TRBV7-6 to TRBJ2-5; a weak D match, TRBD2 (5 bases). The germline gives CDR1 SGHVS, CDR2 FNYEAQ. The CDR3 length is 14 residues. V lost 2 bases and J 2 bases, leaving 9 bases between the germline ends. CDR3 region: CASSLTGGQETQYF. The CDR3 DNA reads TGTGCCAGCAGCTTAACGGGCGGGCAAGAGACCCAGTACTTC. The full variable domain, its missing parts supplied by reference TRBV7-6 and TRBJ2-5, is GAGVSQSPRYKVTKRGQDVALRCDPISGHVSLYWYRQALGQGPEFLTYFNYEAQQDKSGLPNDRFSAERPEGSISTLTIQRTEQRDSAMYRCASSLTGGQETQYFGPGTRLLVL.

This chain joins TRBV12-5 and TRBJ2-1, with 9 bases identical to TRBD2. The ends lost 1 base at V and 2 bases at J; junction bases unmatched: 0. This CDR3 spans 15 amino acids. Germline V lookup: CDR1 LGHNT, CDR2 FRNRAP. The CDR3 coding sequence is TGTGCTAGTGGTTTGGGACTAGCGGCCTACAATGAGCAGTTCTTC. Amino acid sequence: CASGLGLAAYNEQFF.

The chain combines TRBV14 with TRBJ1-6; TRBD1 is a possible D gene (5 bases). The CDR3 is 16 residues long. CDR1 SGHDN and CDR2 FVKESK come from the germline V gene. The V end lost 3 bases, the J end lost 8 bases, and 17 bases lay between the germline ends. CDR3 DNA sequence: TGTGCCAGCAGCCAGATGAGTACGGGGCTACATTCACCCCTCCACTTT. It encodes CASSQMSTGLHSPLHF.

Here the CDR3 reads CASSPLPGSWADTQYF. The CDR3 DNA reads as TGTGCCAGCTCACCACTGCCAGGATCCTGGGCAGATACGCAGTATTTT. The rearrangement uses TRBV18 and TRBJ2-3; D not resolved. The CDR3 is made up of 16 amino acids. CDR1 and CDR2 from the germline V gene are KGHSH and LQKENI. V shed 1 base and J shed 4 bases, with 15 bases lying between them.

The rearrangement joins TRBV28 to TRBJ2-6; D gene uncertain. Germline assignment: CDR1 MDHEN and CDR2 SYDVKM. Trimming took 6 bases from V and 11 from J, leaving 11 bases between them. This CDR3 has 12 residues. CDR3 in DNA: TGTGCCAGCAGCTTAGGGCTGTACGTCCTGACTTTC. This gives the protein CASSLGLYVLTF.

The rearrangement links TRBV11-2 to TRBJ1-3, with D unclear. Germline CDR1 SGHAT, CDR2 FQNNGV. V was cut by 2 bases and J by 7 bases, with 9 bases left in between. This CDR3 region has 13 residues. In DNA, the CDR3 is TGTGCCAGCAGCTTAAGTCCGGAGAACACCATATATTTT. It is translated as CASSLSPENTIYF.

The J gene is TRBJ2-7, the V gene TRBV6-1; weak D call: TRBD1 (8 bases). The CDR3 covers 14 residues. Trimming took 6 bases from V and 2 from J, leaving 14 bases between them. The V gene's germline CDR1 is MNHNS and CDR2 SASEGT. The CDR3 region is CASRSTGGAYEQYF. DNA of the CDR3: TGTGCCAGCAGATCAACAGGGGGGGCCTACGAGCAGTACTTC.

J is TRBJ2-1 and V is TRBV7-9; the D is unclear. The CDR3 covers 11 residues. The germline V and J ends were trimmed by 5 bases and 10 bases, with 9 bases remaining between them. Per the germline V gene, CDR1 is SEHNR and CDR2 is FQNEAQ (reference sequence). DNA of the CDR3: TGTGCCAGCAGCCCGGTAGCCGAGCAGTTCTTC. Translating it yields CASSPVAEQFF.

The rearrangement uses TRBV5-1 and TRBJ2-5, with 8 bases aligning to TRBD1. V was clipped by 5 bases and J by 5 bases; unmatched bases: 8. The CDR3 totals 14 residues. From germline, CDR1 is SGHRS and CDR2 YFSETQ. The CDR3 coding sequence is TGCGCCAGCAGGACCGGGACAGGCGGGGAGACCCAGTACTTC. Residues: CASRTGTGGETQYF.

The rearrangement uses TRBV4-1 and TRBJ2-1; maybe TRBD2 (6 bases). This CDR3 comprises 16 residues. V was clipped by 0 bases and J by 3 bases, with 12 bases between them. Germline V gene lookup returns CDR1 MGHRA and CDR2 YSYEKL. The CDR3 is CASSQDRPGDYNEQFF. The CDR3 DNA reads TGCGCCAGCAGCCAAGATCGCCCGGGAGACTACAATGAGCAGTTCTTC.